These T cell receptor beta chains were read from a single sample in a study of CD8+CD57+ T cells in acquired aplastic anemia. TCRdb redid the calling of the reads with MiXCR, one entry per CDR3 protein. The data hold nearly 60,000 distinct CDR3 sequences, with around 60% observed a single time. The specimen was sorted CD4+, CD8+, or CD8+CD57+ T cells (not recorded which) from PBMCs. These receptors were obtained from a human donor with aplastic anemia. Each CDR3 is given with its conserved first and last residue. Fields, in order: CDR3 protein, CDR3 DNA, V gene, clone size, D gene, J gene. A D gene is named only where the DNA matches it firmly. Expanded clones get a size class; other rows say once, few or many, or leave the size out.

CDR3: CASSGQARETQYF; DNA: TGTGCCAGCAGTGGACAGGCAAGAGAGACCCAGTACTTC; V: TRBV25-1; size: medium-sized; D: -; J: TRBJ2-5
CDR3: CSVVGTAGGVRDTQYF; DNA: TGCAGCGTTGTTGGGACAGCGGGGGGAGTTAGAGATACGCAGTATTTT; V: TRBV29-1; size: -; D: TRBD2; J: TRBJ2-3
CDR3: CASSQRGGETDTQYF; DNA: TGCGCCAGCAGCCAACGGGGGGGGGAGACAGATACGCAGTATTTT; V: TRBV4-1; size: many; D: TRBD2; J: TRBJ2-3
CDR3: CAWNGGSNQPQHF; DNA: TGTGCCTGGAACGGAGGCAGCAATCAGCCCCAGCATTTT; V: TRBV30; size: once; D: -; J: TRBJ1-5
CDR3: CASSLSETQYF; DNA: TGTGCCAGCAGTCTGTCAGAGACCCAGTACTTC; V: TRBV7-2; size: -; D: -; J: TRBJ2-5
CDR3: CASTTEGGGELFF; DNA: TGTGCCAGCACCACGGAGGGTGGCGGGGAGCTGTTTTTT; V: TRBV7-2; size: many; D: -; J: TRBJ2-2
CDR3: CASSDPGQGSEQYF; DNA: TGCGCCAGCAGCGATCCGGGACAGGGTTCCGAGCAGTACTTC; V: TRBV10-1; size: -; D: TRBD1; J: TRBJ2-7
CDR3: CAWSNGFGQNYNEQFF; DNA: TGTGCCTGGAGTAACGGATTCGGTCAGAACTACAATGAGCAGTTCTTC; V: TRBV30; size: many; D: -; J: TRBJ2-1
CDR3: CASSPGVRTNEKLFF; DNA: TGTGCCAGCAGTCCAGGGGTGAGGACTAATGAAAAACTGTTTTTT; V: TRBV25-1; size: few; D: -; J: TRBJ1-4
CDR3: CASSETESYEQYF; DNA: TGTGCCAGCAGTGAAACAGAATCGTACGAGCAGTACTTC; V: TRBV6-1; size: -; D: -; J: TRBJ2-7
CDR3: CASSVGLAGGLHEQYF; DNA: TGTGCCAGCAGCGTGGGACTAGCGGGGGGGCTCCACGAGCAGTACTTC; V: TRBV7-6; size: once; D: TRBD2; J: TRBJ2-7
CDR3: CSARVGGQGANEQFF; DNA: TGCAGTGCTAGAGTGGGGGGACAGGGGGCGAATGAGCAGTTCTTC; V: TRBV20-1; size: many; D: TRBD1; J: TRBJ2-1
CDR3: CASRGGRMRYGVEQYF; DNA: TGTGCCAGCAGGGGGGGACGGATGAGATACGGCGTCGAGCAGTACTTC; V: TRBV6-1; size: -; D: -; J: TRBJ2-7
CDR3: CASSEGGVEETQYF; DNA: TGTGCCAGCAGTGAGGGGGGGGTAGAAGAGACCCAGTACTTC; V: TRBV7-9; size: many; D: -; J: TRBJ2-5
CDR3: CASSPRQGLDTEAFF; DNA: TGTGCCAGCAGTCCCCGACAGGGCCTGGACACTGAAGCTTTCTTT; V: TRBV28; size: -; D: TRBD1; J: TRBJ1-1
CDR3: CASSLGRGYTF; DNA: TGTGCCAGCAGCTTAGGCCGTGGCTACACCTTC; V: TRBV13; size: many; D: -; J: TRBJ1-2
CDR3: CASSLRAGQETQYF; DNA: TGTGCCAGCAGCTTAAGGGCAGGCCAAGAGACCCAGTACTTC; V: TRBV13; size: many; D: -; J: TRBJ2-5
CDR3: CASSFESGGAFEQFF; DNA: TGTGCCAGCAGCTTTGAGAGCGGGGGGGCGTTTGAGCAGTTCTTC; V: TRBV13; size: once; D: TRBD2; J: TRBJ2-1
CDR3: CASSIQGTGELFF; DNA: TGTGCCAGTAGTATTCAGGGCACCGGGGAGCTGTTTTTT; V: TRBV19; size: once; D: -; J: TRBJ2-2
CDR3: CASSESLDSGDTIYF; DNA: TGTGCCAGCAGTGAAAGTCTGGACTCTGGAGACACCATATATTTT; V: TRBV2; size: -; D: -; J: TRBJ1-3
CDR3: CASSGGTGAGYTF; DNA: TGTGCCAGCAGTGGGGGGACAGGGGCCGGCTACACCTTC; V: TRBV25-1; size: -; D: TRBD1; J: TRBJ1-2
CDR3: CASSQGPINEKLFF; DNA: TGCGCCAGCAGCCAAGGACCGATTAACGAAAAACTGTTTTTT; V: TRBV4-1; size: many; D: -; J: TRBJ1-4
CDR3: CASSDSYSSTNEKLFF; DNA: TGTGCCAGCAGTGATTCCTACAGCTCAACTAATGAAAAACTGTTTTTT; V: TRBV2; size: many; D: -; J: TRBJ1-4
CDR3: CASSVETKRGETQYF; DNA: TGTGCCAGCAGCGTAGAGACTAAGCGGGGGGAGACCCAGTACTTC; V: TRBV9; size: -; D: TRBD2; J: TRBJ2-5
CDR3: CATSDAKDVSPRELFF; DNA: TGTGCCACCAGTGATGCCAAGGACGTCAGCCCAAGGGAGCTGTTTTTT; V: TRBV24-1; size: many; D: -; J: TRBJ2-2
CDR3: CASSYSPGTGELFF; DNA: TGTGCCAGCAGCTATAGCCCCGGCACCGGGGAGCTGTTTTTT; V: TRBV27; size: few; D: -; J: TRBJ2-2
CDR3: CASIVNTEAFF; DNA: TGTGCCAGCATTGTAAACACTGAAGCTTTCTTT; V: TRBV28; size: many; D: -; J: TRBJ1-1
CDR3: CATSDPSGGTYEQYF; DNA: TGTGCCACCAGTGACCCAAGCGGGGGAACCTACGAGCAGTACTTC; V: TRBV24-1; size: once; D: TRBD2; J: TRBJ2-7
CDR3: CASMGGARSPLHF; DNA: TGTGCCAGCATGGGAGGGGCCCGGTCACCCCTCCACTTT; V: TRBV2; size: -; D: -; J: TRBJ1-6
CDR3: CASSEGMTLNSPLHF; DNA: TGTGCCAGCAGTGAAGGGATGACACTAAATTCACCCCTCCACTTT; V: TRBV2; size: -; D: -; J: TRBJ1-6
CDR3: CASSPESMGETQYF; DNA: TGCGCCAGCAGCCCCGAATCAATGGGAGAGACCCAGTACTTC; V: TRBV5-1; size: many; D: -; J: TRBJ2-5
CDR3: CATADGYNEQFF; DNA: TGTGCCACGGCGGATGGCTACAATGAGCAGTTCTTC; V: TRBV2; size: -; D: -; J: TRBJ2-1
CDR3: CASSPRPTYEQYF; DNA: TGTGCCAGCAGCCCCCGCCCTACATACGAGCAGTACTTC; V: TRBV7-8; size: -; D: -; J: TRBJ2-7
CDR3: CASSLVQSHEQFF; DNA: TGTGCCAGCAGCTTGGTACAGTCGCATGAGCAGTTCTTC; V: TRBV5-8; size: -; D: -; J: TRBJ2-1
CDR3: CASSFGTIDSPLHF; DNA: TGTGCCAGCAGCTTTGGGACAATCGATTCACCCCTCCACTTT; V: TRBV7-9; size: -; D: -; J: TRBJ1-6
CDR3: CASSLLGGTGISYEQYF; DNA: TGTGCCAGCAGCCTACTGGGAGGGACAGGCATATCCTACGAGCAGTACTTC; V: TRBV11-2; size: many; D: -; J: TRBJ2-7
CDR3: CASSIMGFSYNEQFF; DNA: TGTGCCAGTAGTATTATGGGATTCTCCTACAATGAGCAGTTCTTC; V: TRBV19; size: -; D: -; J: TRBJ2-1
CDR3: CASSVGSNYGYTF; DNA: TGTGCCAGTAGTGTAGGCTCTAACTATGGCTACACCTTC; V: TRBV19; size: -; D: -; J: TRBJ1-2
CDR3: CASSIDRPKNYGYTF; DNA: TGTGCCAGTAGTATAGATCGGCCCAAGAACTATGGCTACACCTTC; V: TRBV19; size: many; D: -; J: TRBJ1-2
CDR3: CSVRTEMNTEAFF; DNA: TGCAGCGTTCGCACAGAGATGAACACTGAAGCTTTCTTT; V: TRBV29-1; size: -; D: -; J: TRBJ1-1